The present T cell receptor (beta chain) was sequenced within a study of T cells in localized non-small cell lung cancer. Repertoires were generated with immunoSEQ multiplex PCR, while TCRdb's copy carries only in-frame clones and drops some. In the table there are about 70,000 clones, 70% to 85% of which are singletons. Notes on the study in general: Tumor trailed uninvolved adjacent lung in T cell clonality, which peaked there. Higher T cell density in the blood was associated with longer overall survival, whereas higher adjacent-lung clonality associated with shorter survival.

Comment on this clone: No antigen is known for it.

The CDR3 is 16 residues long. CDR1 and CDR2 from the germline V gene are MNHEY and SVGAGI. The germline V and J ends were trimmed by 0 bases and 0 bases, with 9 bases remaining between them. The receptor's source is a female donor older than 55 with stage I lung adenocarcinoma. This rearrangement joins TRBV6-5 to TRBJ1-3, with no clear D. Source: peripheral blood, taken before any cancer treatment. The CDR3 reads CASSYSVPSSGNTIYF. As DNA, the CDR3 is TGTGCCAGCAGTTACTCGGTCCCGAGCTCTGGAAACACCATATATTTT.